The clone carrying this T cell receptor (beta chain) was seen more than once but under ten times. The antigen is unknown. These data originate in a study of vaccination and CD4 T cells after COVID-19. Germline V gives CDR1 DFQATT, CDR2 SNEGSKA (reference sequence). Trimming removed 6 bases from V and 2 bases from J; junction bases left unmatched: 2. This CDR3 comprises 14 residues. The Oncomine TCR Beta short-read assay was what sequenced the DNA obtained from cultured CD4+ T cells. TCRdb re-called the PCR reads through MiXCR, storing one row per CDR3 protein. Of more than 10,000 distinct CDR3 sequences listed, roughly 58% are singletons. As for treatment: roughly nine-day PBMC culture with coronavirus spike peptide pools or control peptides (ViraFEST assay).

The specimen was cultured CD4+ T cells from blood, collected after SARS-CoV-2 vaccination. The chain carries TRBV20-1 and TRBJ2-3, with TRBD2 identical over 13 bases. This TCR came from a human donor with COVID-19. CDR3 loop: CSATSGGATDTQYF. The CDR3 bases are TGCAGTGCCACTAGCGGGGGGGCCACAGATACGCAGTATTTT.